The following is a T cell receptor beta chain sequence with its context. Its cognate antigen is unknown. The CDR3 contains 14 residues. CDR1 is SGHKS, CDR2 YYEKEE, per germline (reference sequence). V was pared by 2 bases and J by 6 bases, with 14 bases between. The record originates from a study of OX40 agonist ivuxolimab in advanced cancers. Study outcomes and limitations: The 0.1-3.0 mg/kg partial responders had among the lowest clonal expansion.

Assay used: immunoSEQ multiplex PCR; TCRdb lists only in-frame clones, some missing. Among 50,000 or so clones, around nine tenths were seen once, and the ten largest hold around a third. The sequenced sample was CD4+ or CD8+ T cells sorted from blood, obtained in a trial of the OX40 agonist ivuxolimab. This TCR was sampled from an adult with an advanced solid tumor such as melanoma, head and neck, liver or kidney cancer. The gene calls are TRBV5-5 and TRBJ1-2; unclear D gene. For the CDR3, the DNA is TGTGCCAGCAGCTTCCGGACGGTGTTCGATGGCTACACCTTC. The encoded protein is CASSFRTVFDGYTF.